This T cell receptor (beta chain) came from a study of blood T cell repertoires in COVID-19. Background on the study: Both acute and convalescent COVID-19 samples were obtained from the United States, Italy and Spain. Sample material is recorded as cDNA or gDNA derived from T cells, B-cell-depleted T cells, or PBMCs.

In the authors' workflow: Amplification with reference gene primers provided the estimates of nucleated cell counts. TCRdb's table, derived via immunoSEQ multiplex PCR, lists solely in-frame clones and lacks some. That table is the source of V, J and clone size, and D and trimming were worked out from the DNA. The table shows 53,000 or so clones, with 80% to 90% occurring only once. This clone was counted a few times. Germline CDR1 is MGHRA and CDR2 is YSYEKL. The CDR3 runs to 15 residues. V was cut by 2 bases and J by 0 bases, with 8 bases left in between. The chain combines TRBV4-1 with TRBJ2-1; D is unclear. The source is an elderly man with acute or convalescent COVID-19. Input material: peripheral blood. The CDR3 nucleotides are TGCGCCAGCAGCCAATACATGGTCTCCTACAATGAGCAGTTCTTC. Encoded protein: CASSQYMVSYNEQFF.